These 21 T cell receptor beta chains originate from one sample sequenced in a study of CD8+ T cells in alopecia areata. It was cDNA, reverse transcribed from extracted RNA, that served as the sequencing template. The assay was immunoSEQ multiplex PCR, and TCRdb's table has in-frame clones only and misses some. The repertoire holds 200,000 to 250,000 clones, with around three fifths as singletons. Sequenced material: CD8+ T cells sorted from blood. Source of these receptors: a human donor in good health.

This chain connects TRBV15 to TRBJ2-7, with unresolved D. The germline V gene encodes CDR1 LNHNV and CDR2 YYDKDF (reference sequence). V lost 6 bases to trimming and J lost 1 base, with 7 bases between them. The CDR3 loop spans 12 amino acids. The CDR3 DNA reads TGTGCCACCAGGGATAAATCCTACGAGCAGTACTTC. It codes for CATRDKSYEQYF.

This chain uses TRBV5-4 with TRBJ2-7, with D perhaps TRBD2 (6 bases). From germline, CDR1 is SGHNT and CDR2 YYREEE (reference sequence). V lost 3 bases and J lost 3, with 16 bases in between. The CDR3 totals 15 residues. CDR3 in DNA: TGTGCCAGCAGCTACCGGGGGACCCAATACTACGAGCAGTACTTC. Amino acids: CASSYRGTQYYEQYF.

The rearrangement links TRBV27 to TRBJ2-3; either TRBD1 or TRBD2 may fit D (5 bases each). V lost 1 base and J lost 6, with 20 bases in between. The CDR3 is made up of 17 amino acids. Germline V lookup: CDR1 MNHEY, CDR2 SMNVEV (reference sequence). CDR3 residues: CASSLLARDGLTDTQYF. CDR3 sequence (DNA): TGTGCCAGCAGTTTATTAGCGAGGGACGGCCTAACGGATACGCAGTATTTT.

This clone came up a few times. V is TRBV29-1 and J is TRBJ2-1; TRBD2 matches 10 bases. Germline V CDR1 and CDR2: SQVTM, ANQGSEA. Trimming removed 6 bases from V and 7 bases from J; junction bases left unmatched: 9. The CDR3 is made up of 14 amino acids. This CDR3 is CSVPPAGGRNEQFF. DNA for the CDR3: TGCAGCGTCCCCCCAGCGGGGGGGCGGAATGAGCAGTTCTTC.

The J gene is TRBJ2-7, the V gene TRBV5-4; 9 positions match TRBD2. The germline gives CDR1 SGHNT, CDR2 YYREEE (reference sequence). The V and J ends lost 0 bases and 1 base, in that order; junction bases with no gene match: 2. This CDR3 has 15 amino acids. CDR3 nucleotides: TGTGCCAGCAGCTTGGTGGCGGGGGGGTCCTACGAGCAGTACTTC. Translating it yields CASSLVAGGSYEQYF. Supplemented by reference TRBV5-4 and TRBJ2-7, the full variable domain reads ETGVTQSPTHLIKTRGQQVTLRCSSQSGHNTVSWYQQALGQGPQFIFQYYREEENGRGNFPPRFSGLQFPNYSSELNVNALELDDSALYLCASSLVAGGSYEQYFGPGTRLTVT.

The chain carries TRBV15 and TRBJ1-2; no clear D. Trimming shortened V by 1 base and J by 8 bases, and 14 bases separated the two germline ends. CDR1 and CDR2 from the germline V gene are LNHNV and YYDKDF (reference sequence). The CDR3 runs to 14 residues. The CDR3: CATSRGGGFDGYTF. The CDR3 nucleotides are TGTGCCACCAGCAGAGGCGGCGGGTTTGACGGCTACACCTTC. Full variable domain (remainder filled in from reference TRBV15 and TRBJ1-2): DAMVIQNPRYQVTQFGKPVTLSCSQTLNHNVMYWYQQKSSQAPKLLFHYYDKDFNNEADTPDNFQSRRPNTSFCFLDIRSPGLGDTAMYLCATSRGGGFDGYTFGSGTRLTVV.

This chain joins TRBV4-1 and TRBJ2-5, with 7 bases identical to TRBD1. Trimming took 1 base from V and 1 from J; bases not matched to a gene: 9. Germline CDR1 MGHRA, CDR2 YSYEKL. The CDR3 runs to 17 residues. The chain's CDR3 is CASSQGDSGTAQETQYF. Here the CDR3 DNA reads TGCGCCAGCAGCCAAGGCGACTCCGGGACAGCCCAAGAGACCCAGTACTTC.

Only a few counts were recorded for this clone. The chain employs TRBV2 and TRBJ2-7; D might be TRBD2 (5 bases). Germline CDR1 SNHLY, CDR2 FYNNEI. The V and J ends lost 5 bases and 7 bases respectively, with 15 bases between them. The CDR3 has 13 residues. The CDR3 nucleotides are TGTGCCAGCAGTCCCGGACCTAGCAGTGAGCAGTACTTC. Amino acid sequence: CASSPGPSSEQYF.

The V gene is TRBV7-2, the J gene TRBJ2-7, with 7 bases aligning to TRBD2. This CDR3 is 13 amino acids long. V shed 7 bases, J shed 6 bases, and the junction held 9 bases outside the gene matches. Looked up from germline, CDR1 is SGHTA and CDR2 is FQGNSA. CDR3 loop: CASTEWGGTEQYF. The CDR3 region has the DNA TGTGCCAGCACCGAGTGGGGGGGAACCGAGCAGTACTTC.

The rearrangement uses TRBV30 and TRBJ1-1; TRBD1 matches 7 bases. The trim removed 0 bases at V and 4 bases at J, leaving 8 bases unmatched. The CDR3 covers 15 residues. CDR1 GTSNPN and CDR2 SVGIG come from the germline V gene (reference sequence). CDR3: CAWSVNRGFGTEAFF. The CDR3 coding sequence is TGTGCCTGGAGTGTGAACAGGGGTTTCGGCACTGAAGCTTTCTTT. Full variable domain (remainder filled in from reference TRBV30 and TRBJ1-1): SQTIHQWPATLVQPVGSPLSLECTVEGTSNPNLYWYRQAAGRGLQLLFYSVGIGQISSEVPQNLSASRPQDRQFILSSKKLLLSDSGFYLCAWSVNRGFGTEAFFGQGTRLTVV.

The genes are TRBV5-1 and TRBJ2-7; D is ambiguous. The CDR3 consists of 13 residues. In germline, CDR1 is SGHRS, CDR2 YFSETQ. Trimming removed 5 bases from V and 4 bases from J, with 13 bases in between. CDR3 nucleotides: TGCGCCAGCAGTAGTGACGTCAGTTACGAGCAGTACTTC. Protein: CASSSDVSYEQYF.

In this sample, this clone turned up a few times. The chain uses TRBV6-6 and TRBJ2-3, with 7 nucleotides matching TRBD1. This CDR3 is built from 14 residues. The junction had 3 bases not matched to a gene; V was cut back by 6 bases and J by 0 bases. Germline values: CDR1 MNHNY, CDR2 SVGAGI (reference sequence). CDR3 sequence: CASSGQASTDTQYF. In DNA, the CDR3 is TGTGCCAGCAGCGGACAGGCGAGCACAGATACGCAGTATTTT.

The chain joins TRBV27 to TRBJ1-1; D call uncertain. V was shortened by 9 bases and J by 1 base, with 12 bases between the two germline ends. CDR1 and CDR2 (germline): MNHEY, SMNVEV (reference sequence). This CDR3 is built from 13 residues. The CDR3 DNA reads as TGTGCCAGTTTCACAGCGGCGAACACTGAAGCTTTCTTT. Its translation is CASFTAANTEAFF.

This clone was seen more than once but under ten times. This chain connects TRBV29-1 to TRBJ2-2; possibly TRBD1 or TRBD2 for D (5 bases each). The CDR3 covers 14 residues. Germline CDR1 reads SQVTM; CDR2 reads ANQGSEA. V dropped 6 bases and J dropped 5 bases, with 16 bases sitting between them. The CDR3 DNA reads as TGCAGCGTGGAAACCGGGACGTCAACCGGGGAGCTGTTTTTT. It specifies CSVETGTSTGELFF.

The chain couples TRBV29-1 to TRBJ2-3, with 7 bases lining up with TRBD1. Germline V gene data show CDR1 as SQVTM and CDR2 as ANQGSEA. V was pared by 7 bases and J by 2 bases, with 6 bases of the junction left unmatched. CDR3 length: 13 residues. CDR3 nucleotide sequence: TGCAGCGCCGAGACAGGGCTCACAGATACGCAGTATTTT. Translating gives CSAETGLTDTQYF.

V usage is TRBV27 and J usage is TRBJ2-2, with 13 positions matching TRBD2. CDR3 length equals 16 residues. The germline V gene encodes CDR1 MNHEY and CDR2 SMNVEV (reference sequence). J gave up 8 bases and V 2 bases, and 5 bases lay outside the gene matches. Written as DNA, the CDR3 is TGTGCCAGCAGTTTACAGGGACTAGCGGGGTTGGGGGAGCTGTTTTTT. Amino acids: CASSLQGLAGLGELFF.

V is TRBV25-1 and J is TRBJ1-4; D is unclear. This CDR3 is built from 14 residues. Trimming shortened V by 4 bases and J by 8 bases, and 14 bases separated the two germline ends. Germline CDR1 reads MGHDK; CDR2 reads SYGVNS. This CDR3 is CASSGGGPQEKLFF. As DNA, the CDR3 is TGTGCCAGCAGTGGGGGAGGTCCCCAAGAAAAACTGTTTTTT.

This chain links TRBV9 with TRBJ2-7; 7 nucleotides line up with TRBD1. The CDR3 is made up of 15 amino acids. Germline CDR1 SGDLS, CDR2 YYNGEE. Trimming took 3 bases from V and 4 from J; bases not matched to a gene: 10. The CDR3 is CASSAGGLASYEQYF. The CDR3 region has the DNA TGTGCCAGCAGCGCAGGGGGTCTGGCATCTTACGAGCAGTACTTC.

This clone was recorded once. The chain employs TRBV4-1 and TRBJ1-1; D is unclear. The CDR3 loop spans 12 amino acids. Germline CDR1 and CDR2: MGHRA and YSYEKL. Trimming removed 2 bases at V and 2 bases at J, with 3 bases between. This chain's CDR3 is CASSQPNTEAFF. In DNA form, the CDR3 reads TGCGCCAGCAGCCAACCCAACACTGAAGCTTTCTTT.

About this clone itself: It may be a read error: a sequence one base away is much more abundant. Other DNA sequences in the sample encode the same CDR3. The chain employs TRBV4-1 and TRBJ2-1; D ambiguous. In germline, CDR1 is MGHRA, CDR2 YSYEKL. The length of the CDR3 is 16 residues. Trimming left V 0 bases short and J 4 bases short, with 13 bases between. CDR3 region: CASSQEATAGYNEQFF. CDR3 coding DNA: TGCGCCAGCAGCCAAGAAGCTACGGCAGGTTACAATGAGCAGTTCTTC.

This clone has more than one count but fewer than ten. V and J are TRBV29-1 and TRBJ2-2; D gene uncertain. Germline loops: CDR1 SQVTM, CDR2 ANQGSEA. The CDR3 extends over 12 amino acids. The V and J ends lost 3 bases and 6 bases respectively, with 8 bases between them. The CDR3 sequence is CSVDIRAGELFF. The DNA of the CDR3 is TGCAGCGTTGATATCCGGGCCGGGGAGCTGTTTTTT.